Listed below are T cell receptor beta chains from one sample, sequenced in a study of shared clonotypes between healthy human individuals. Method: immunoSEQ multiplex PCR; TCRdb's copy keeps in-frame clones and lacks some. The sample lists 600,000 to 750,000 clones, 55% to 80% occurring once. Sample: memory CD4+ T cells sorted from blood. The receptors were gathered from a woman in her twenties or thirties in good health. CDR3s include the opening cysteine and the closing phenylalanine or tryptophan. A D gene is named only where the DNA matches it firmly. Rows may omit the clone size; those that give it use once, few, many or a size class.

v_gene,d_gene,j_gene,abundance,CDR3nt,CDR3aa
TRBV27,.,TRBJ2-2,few,TGTGCCAGCAGGTCGGGGTACGCGACCGGGGAGCTGTTTTTT,CASRSGYATGELFF
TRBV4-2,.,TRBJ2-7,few,TGTGCCAGCAGCCAAGGCGGTTCGTCCTACGAGCAGTACTTC,CASSQGGSSYEQYF
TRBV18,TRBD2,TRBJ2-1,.,TGTGCCAGCTCACCGGGACTAGCGGGACTCAATGAGCAGTTCTTC,CASSPGLAGLNEQFF
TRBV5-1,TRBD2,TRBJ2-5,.,TGCGCCAGCAGCTTGGTGGCGGGAGAGGAAGAGACCCAGTACTTC,CASSLVAGEEETQYF
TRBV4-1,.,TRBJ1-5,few,TGCGCCAGCAGCCAAGATCAGAGGTCCGACGATCGGCCCCAGCATTTT,CASSQDQRSDDRPQHF
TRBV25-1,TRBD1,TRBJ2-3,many,TGTGCCAGCAGTAGCCCCCTCGGACAGGGGGCTTCAGATACGCAGTATTTT,CASSSPLGQGASDTQYF
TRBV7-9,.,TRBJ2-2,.,TGTGCCAGCAGCTTCGGCCCCGTTAACACCGGGGAGCTGTTTTTT,CASSFGPVNTGELFF
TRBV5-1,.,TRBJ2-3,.,TGCGCCAGCAGCTTGGACACACGTCCAGCAGATACGCAGTATTTT,CASSLDTRPADTQYF
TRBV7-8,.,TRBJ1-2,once,TGTGCCAGCAGCTTGGCAGGCGGCTATGGCTACACCTTC,CASSLAGGYGYTF
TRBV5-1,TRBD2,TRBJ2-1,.,TGCGCCAGCAGCTTGGTGGCGGGAGTGGGGAGGCTTGAGCAGTTCTTC,CASSLVAGVGRLEQFF
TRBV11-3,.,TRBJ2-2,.,TGTGCCAGCAGCCTAGGGGGTACGAACACCGGGGAGCTGTTTTTT,CASSLGGTNTGELFF
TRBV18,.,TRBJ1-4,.,TGTGCCAGCTCACCACGCCTGCCAGGGGACGATTCTAATGAAAAACTGTTTTTT,CASSPRLPGDDSNEKLFF
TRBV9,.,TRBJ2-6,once,TGTGCCAGCAGCCCAATCTCTGGGGCCAACGTCCTGACTTTC,CASSPISGANVLTF
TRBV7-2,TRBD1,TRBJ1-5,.,TGTGCCAGCAGCTCAGGACAGGCCAGCAATCAGCCCCAGCATTTT,CASSSGQASNQPQHF
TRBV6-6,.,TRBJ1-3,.,TGTGCCAGCAGGTCAGGGCGCTCTGGAAACACCATATATTTT,CASRSGRSGNTIYF
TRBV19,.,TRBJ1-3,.,TGTGCCAGTAGTATTACCGGGACATTTGGAAACACCATATATTTT,CASSITGTFGNTIYF
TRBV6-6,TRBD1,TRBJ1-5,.,TGTGCCAGCACAGGGACAGGCAATCAGCCCCAGCATTTT,CASTGTGNQPQHF
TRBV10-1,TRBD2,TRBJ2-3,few,TGCGCCAGCAGTCGGACTAGCGGGAGAGATACGCAGTATTTT,CASSRTSGRDTQYF
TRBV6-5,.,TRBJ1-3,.,TGTGCCAGCAGACCCACAGGGCTCCGCGGAAACACCATATATTTT,CASRPTGLRGNTIYF
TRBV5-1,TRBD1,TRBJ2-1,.,TGCGCCAGCAGCACCGGGACAGGGGAAGACAATGAGCAGTTCTTC,CASSTGTGEDNEQFF
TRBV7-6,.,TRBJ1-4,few,TGTGCCAGCAGCTTAGGACCCAGCCGGGAAAAACTGTTTTTT,CASSLGPSREKLFF
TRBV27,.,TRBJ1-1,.,TGTGCCAGCAGTTTAGATCGGGGTTGGATCGCGACTGAAGCTTTCTTT,CASSLDRGWIATEAFF
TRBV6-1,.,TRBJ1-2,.,TGTGCCAGCAGTGAAGGCACTTCAAAGCAGTATGGCTACACCTTC,CASSEGTSKQYGYTF
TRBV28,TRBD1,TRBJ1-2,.,TGTGCCAGCAGTGCCCCAGGGACAGGGGTTAACTATGGCTACACCTTC,CASSAPGTGVNYGYTF
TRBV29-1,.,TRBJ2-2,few,TGCAGCGTTACTAAGGGTTCCGGGGAGCTGTTTTTT,CSVTKGSGELFF
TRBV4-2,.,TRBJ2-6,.,TGTGCCAGCAGCTTAAAAGTCTCCGGGACCGGGGCCAACGTCCTGACTTTC,CASSLKVSGTGANVLTF
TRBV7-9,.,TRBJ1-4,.,TGTGCCAGCAGCTCCTGGACAGCAACTAATGAAAAACTGTTTTTT,CASSSWTATNEKLFF
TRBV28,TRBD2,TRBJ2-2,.,TGTGCCAGCAGTACCGGGGGACTAGCTGTCACCGGGGAGCTGTTTTTT,CASSTGGLAVTGELFF
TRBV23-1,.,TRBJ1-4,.,TGCGCCAGCAGTAAGGGCCCTAAGAGAACTAATGAAAAACTGTTTTTT,CASSKGPKRTNEKLFF
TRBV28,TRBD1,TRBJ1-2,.,TGTGCCAGCAGGACAGGACAGGGTCGGTATGGCTACACCTTC,CASRTGQGRYGYTF
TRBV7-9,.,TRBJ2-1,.,TGTGCCAGCAGCTCCACGAGGGCCGAGCAGTTCTTC,CASSSTRAEQFF
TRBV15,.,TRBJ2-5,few,TGTGCCACTAGCAACAGGGTCGGAGGAGAGACCCAGTACTTC,CATSNRVGGETQYF
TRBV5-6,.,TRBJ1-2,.,TGTGCCAGCACCCTGCGCAGGACGAGGGGTGCTAGCTACACCTTC,CASTLRRTRGASYTF
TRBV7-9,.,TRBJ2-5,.,TGTGCCAGCAGCACACGACTGGGGGAGGCAGAGACCCAGTACTTC,CASSTRLGEAETQYF
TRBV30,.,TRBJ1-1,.,TGTGCCTGGACCGGTGGCCTGGGCACTGAAGCTTTCTTT,CAWTGGLGTEAFF
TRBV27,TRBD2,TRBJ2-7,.,TGTGCCAGCAGTTTATCCCCTAGCGGGGCAGGGGAGCAGTACTTC,CASSLSPSGAGEQYF
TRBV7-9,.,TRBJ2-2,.,TGTGCCAGCAGCTTCCGACTAGGGGGCGGGGAGCTGTTTTTT,CASSFRLGGGELFF
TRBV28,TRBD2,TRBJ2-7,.,TGTGCCAGCAGTTTTTCCCGGACTAGCGCCTACGAGCAGTACTTC,CASSFSRTSAYEQYF
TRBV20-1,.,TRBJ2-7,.,TGCAGTGCTAGAATCGGATACGAGCAGTACTTC,CSARIGYEQYF
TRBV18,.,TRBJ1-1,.,TGTGCCAGCTCACGGGGGAGTGGAGAGAACACTGAAGCTTTCTTT,CASSRGSGENTEAFF
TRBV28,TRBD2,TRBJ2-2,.,TGTGCCAGCAGTCTCCCACCTCTAGCGGGCCTGAACACCGGGGAGCTGTTTTTT,CASSLPPLAGLNTGELFF
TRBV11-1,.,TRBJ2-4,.,TGTGCCAGCAGCTTAGTGTCGGGAAGGAGGGCCAAAAACATTCAGTACTTC,CASSLVSGRRAKNIQYF
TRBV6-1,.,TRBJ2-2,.,TGTGCCAGCCAAACAGTACACGGTACCGGGGAGCTGTTTTTT,CASQTVHGTGELFF
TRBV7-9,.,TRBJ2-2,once,TGTGCCAGCAGTTTAATCTCCTCAAACACCGGGGAGCTGTTTTTT,CASSLISSNTGELFF
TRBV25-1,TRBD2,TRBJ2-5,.,TGTGCCAGCAGGGGCGTCCGGGGACTAGCGGGAGGAATGGAGACCCAGTACTTC,CASRGVRGLAGGMETQYF
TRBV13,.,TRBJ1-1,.,TGTGCCAGCAGCTTAGACCGGGGGCAATGGACTGAAGCTTTCTTT,CASSLDRGQWTEAFF
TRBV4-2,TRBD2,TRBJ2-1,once,TGTGCCAGCAGCCAAGATCCAACTAGCGGGGGAAATGAGCAGTTCTTC,CASSQDPTSGGNEQFF